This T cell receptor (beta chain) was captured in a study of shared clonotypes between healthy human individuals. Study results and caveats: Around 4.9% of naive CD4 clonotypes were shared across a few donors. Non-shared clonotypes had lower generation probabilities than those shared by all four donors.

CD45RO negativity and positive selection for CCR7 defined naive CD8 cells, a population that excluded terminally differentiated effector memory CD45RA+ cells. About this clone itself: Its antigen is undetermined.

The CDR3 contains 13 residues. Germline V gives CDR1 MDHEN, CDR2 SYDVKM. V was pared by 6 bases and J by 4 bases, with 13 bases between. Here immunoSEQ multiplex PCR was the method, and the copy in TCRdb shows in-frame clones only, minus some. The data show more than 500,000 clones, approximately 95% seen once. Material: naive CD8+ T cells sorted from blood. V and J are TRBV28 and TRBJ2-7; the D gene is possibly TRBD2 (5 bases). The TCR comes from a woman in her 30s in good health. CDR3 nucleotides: TGTGCCAGCAGCGAATGGACGGGGTACGAGCAGTACTTC. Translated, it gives CASSEWTGYEQYF.